These 25 T cell receptor beta chains came from one sample sequenced in a study of CD8 T cells in Susac syndrome. Random-hexamer reverse transcription was applied to about 0.5 to 1 ug RNA. TCRdb redid the calling of the immunoSEQ multiplex PCR reads with MiXCR, one entry per CDR3 protein. The sample carries 100,000 or so distinct CDR3 sequences, around 90% recorded once. The sequencing input was CD4+ T cells from PBMCs. All receptors derive from a human donor in good health.

The gene calls are TRBV3-1 and TRBJ2-3; the D gene is possibly TRBD2 (5 bases). The CDR3 runs to 15 residues. Germline V gives CDR1 LGHDT, CDR2 YNNKEL (reference sequence). V was cut by 0 bases and J by 4 bases, with 11 bases left in between. CDR3 bases: TGTGCCAGCAGCCAAGATCGAGTCGGGGCAGATACGCAGTATTTT. Its translation is CASSQDRVGADTQYF.

This chain links TRBV5-4 with TRBJ2-2; D is unresolved. The CDR3 loop spans 14 amino acids. V lost 2 bases and J 3 bases, leaving 8 bases between the germline ends. Germline CDR1 is SGHNT and CDR2 is YYREEE (reference sequence). The DNA for the CDR3 is TGTGCCAGCAGCTTATTCCCTGACACCGGGGAGCTGTTTTTT. This encodes CASSLFPDTGELFF.

The J gene is TRBJ2-4, the V gene TRBV7-2, with D perhaps TRBD1 or TRBD2 (5 bases each). The CDR3 loop spans 17 amino acids. V lost 2 bases and J 1 base, leaving 15 bases between the germline ends. Germline CDR1 is SGHTA and CDR2 is FQGNSA. CDR3: CASSLPAGTWAKNIQYF. The CDR3, as DNA: TGTGCCAGCAGCTTACCAGCTGGGACCTGGGCCAAAAACATTCAGTACTTC.

The chain has TRBV29-1 and TRBJ2-2, with D uncertain. The CDR3 is made up of 14 amino acids. Between the trimmed V and J ends, which lost 3 bases and 0 bases, there was a span of 8 bases. Per the germline V gene, CDR1 is SQVTM and CDR2 is ANQGSEA. This chain's CDR3 is CSVEGLANTGELFF. The CDR3 bases are TGCAGCGTTGAGGGTCTTGCGAACACCGGGGAGCTGTTTTTT.

The chain combines TRBV5-1 with TRBJ2-1; 11 nucleotides align to TRBD2. Looked up from germline, CDR1 is SGHRS and CDR2 is YFSETQ. With 2 bases clipped from V and 0 bases from J, the junction kept 1 base outside the gene matches. The CDR3 is made up of 16 amino acids. The CDR3 region has the DNA TGCGCCAGCAGCTTAACTAGCGGGAGCTCCTACAATGAGCAGTTCTTC. Encoded protein: CASSLTSGSSYNEQFF.

The chain couples TRBV10-3 to TRBJ2-2; D remains unclear. The CDR3 is 13 residues long. Trimming stripped 6 bases from V and 4 bases from J, with 9 bases between. Per germline, CDR1 ENHRY and CDR2 SYGVKD. The CDR3 bases are TGTGCCATCAGCGATATGGGCACCGGGGAGCTGTTTTTT. It translates to CAISDMGTGELFF.

The table lists this clonotype with a count of one. V gene TRBV2 combines with J gene TRBJ2-3; tentative D call: TRBD1 (6 bases). The germline V gene has CDR1 SNHLY and CDR2 FYNNEI. Trimming removed 6 bases at V and 0 bases at J, with 19 bases between. This CDR3 has 17 amino acids. The CDR3 DNA reads as TGTGCCAGCAGGAAAAGTATAACAGGGCCCAGCACAGATACGCAGTATTTT. Its protein is CASRKSITGPSTDTQYF.

The chain combines TRBV6-5 with TRBJ2-1; possibly TRBD2 for D (5 bases). Between the trimmed V and J ends, which lost 6 bases and 9 bases, there was a span of 9 bases. The length of the CDR3 is 11 residues. The germline gives CDR1 MNHEY, CDR2 SVGAGI. The CDR3 nucleotides are TGTGCCAGCAGCAGCCGGGGTGAGCAGTTCTTC. Translation gives CASSSRGEQFF.

This clonotype has a single count. The DNA of the CDR3 is TGCAGCGTTTTGGGCAGAATCGGGAACACTGAAGCTTTCTTT. Residues: CSVLGRIGNTEAFF. This chain joins TRBV29-1 and TRBJ1-1; no clear D gene. The CDR3 totals 14 residues. Trimming removed 5 bases at V and 1 base at J, with 14 bases between. Germline lookup yields CDR1 SQVTM and CDR2 ANQGSEA.

The genes are TRBV18 and TRBJ1-1; 9 nucleotides match TRBD1. The CDR3 spans 16 residues. Germline assignment: CDR1 KGHSH and CDR2 LQKENI. V was clipped by 3 bases and J by 7 bases; unmatched bases: 12. The CDR3 nucleotides read TGTGCCAGCTCACCTGGCCGGGGACAGGGTTTTTTTGAAGCTTTCTTT. The encoded protein is CASSPGRGQGFFEAFF.

This clonotype was observed a single time. The chain employs TRBV7-2 and TRBJ1-4; the D gene is possibly TRBD1 (5 bases). The CDR3 sequence is 16 residues long. CDR1 is SGHTA, CDR2 FQGNSA, per germline. The V end lost 4 bases, the J end lost 5 bases, and 17 bases lay between the germline ends. The CDR3 nucleotides are TGTGCCAGCAGCTCACCCCTGCAGGGACGGAATGAAAAACTGTTTTTT. This gives the protein CASSSPLQGRNEKLFF.

This chain uses TRBV5-1 with TRBJ2-7; weak D call: TRBD1 (5 bases). This CDR3 spans 15 amino acids. Trimming cost V 4 bases and J 3 bases, with 17 bases left between them. Germline CDR1 is SGHRS and CDR2 is YFSETQ. The CDR3 region has the DNA TGCGCCAGCAGCGCCGAGGCAGGGATGGGCTACGAGCAGTACTTC. It yields the protein CASSAEAGMGYEQYF.

In its sample, this clonotype was seen once. J is TRBJ2-7 and V is TRBV10-3, with TRBD1 as a possible D gene (5 bases). This CDR3 comprises 12 residues. The germline V gene encodes CDR1 ENHRY and CDR2 SYGVKD. Trimming cost V 6 bases and J 3 bases, with 9 bases left between them. CDR3 loop: CAISYRSYEQYF. The CDR3 coding sequence is TGTGCCATCAGCTACAGGAGCTACGAGCAGTACTTC.

The chain combines TRBV6-2 or TRBV6-3 with TRBJ2-1; 7 positions match TRBD1. The germline gives CDR1 MNHEY, CDR2 SVGEGT. Losses at the gene ends were 5 bases for V and 4 bases for J; bases not matched to a gene: 20. The CDR3 extends over 19 amino acids. The CDR3 sequence is CASSPDPWDRRFVYNEQFF. The CDR3 nucleotides read TGTGCCAGCAGTCCCGACCCCTGGGACAGAAGGTTTGTATACAATGAGCAGTTCTTC.

The rearrangement joins TRBV5-1 to TRBJ2-5, with D perhaps TRBD1 (6 bases). The CDR3 has 15 residues. The V and J ends lost 4 bases and 2 bases respectively, with 15 bases between them. Germline CDR1 SGHRS, CDR2 YFSETQ. DNA for the CDR3: TGCGCCAGCAGCGATGGACAGAACCTGCAAGAGACCCAGTACTTC. Its protein product is CASSDGQNLQETQYF.

The chain employs TRBV30 and TRBJ1-1, with D unclear. CDR1 is GTSNPN, CDR2 SVGIG, per germline (reference sequence). The CDR3 has 13 residues. Between the trimmed V and J ends, which lost 4 bases and 5 bases, there was a span of 14 bases. The CDR3 protein is CAWNTGWRTEAFF. CDR3 in DNA: TGTGCCTGGAATACGGGATGGAGAACTGAAGCTTTCTTT.

The chain couples TRBV7-6 to TRBJ2-3; D might be TRBD2 (7 bases). V lost 5 bases and J lost 4, with 19 bases in between. From germline, CDR1 is SGHVS and CDR2 FNYEAQ. This CDR3 is 16 amino acids long. The CDR3 region has the DNA TGTGCCAGCAGCCTGCCTCGGGGAGGGGGGGCAGATACGCAGTATTTT. Translating gives CASSLPRGGGADTQYF.

J is TRBJ2-7 and V is TRBV7-3; D not resolved. The germline V gene encodes CDR1 SGHTA and CDR2 FQGTGA. V gave up 6 bases and J gave up 0 bases, with 9 bases separating them. CDR3 length: 13 amino acids. Here the CDR3 DNA reads TGTGCCAGCAGACCCAGTGACTCCTACGAGCAGTACTTC. Encoded protein: CASRPSDSYEQYF.

The CDR3 reads CASSLAQDEQFF. Here the CDR3 DNA reads TGCGCCAGCAGCTTGGCCCAGGATGAGCAGTTCTTC. This rearrangement joins TRBV5-1 to TRBJ2-1; D remains unclear. This CDR3 is built from 12 residues. The germline gives CDR1 SGHRS, CDR2 YFSETQ. V was shortened by 0 bases and J by 8 bases, with 6 bases between the two germline ends.

The rearrangement uses TRBV4-2 and TRBJ1-1, with 8 nucleotides matching TRBD1. V shed 2 bases and J 11 bases; nucleotides not matched to a gene: 7. CDR3 length: 13 amino acids. Germline V gene data show CDR1 as LGHNA and CDR2 as YNFKEQ. The DNA for the CDR3 is TGTGCCAGCAGCCAAACCCTACAGGGGGAGGCTTTCTTT. The encoded protein is CASSQTLQGEAFF.

The V gene is TRBV3-1, the J gene TRBJ2-7; D is unclear. The CDR3 spans 13 residues. V shed 0 bases and J shed 3 bases, with 6 bases lying between them. Germline V lookup: CDR1 LGHDT, CDR2 YNNKEL (reference sequence). The CDR3, as DNA: TGTGCCAGCAGCCAAGATCCCCTCTACGAGCAGTACTTC. Translation: CASSQDPLYEQYF.

The CDR3 loop reads CASLNRGITDTQYF. CDR3 sequence (DNA): TGTGCCAGCCTGAACAGGGGGATCACAGATACGCAGTATTTT. The V call is TRBV12-3 or TRBV12-4, the J call TRBJ2-3, with TRBD1 matching 8 bases. This CDR3 has 14 amino acids. The J segment lost 2 bases and the V segment lost 8 bases, leaving 6 bases of the junction unmatched.

The V gene is TRBV7-2, the J gene TRBJ1-1; D is perhaps TRBD1 (5 bases). The germline V gene has CDR1 SGHTA and CDR2 FQGNSA. The V end lost 6 bases, the J end lost 0 bases, and 20 bases lay between the germline ends. CDR3 length equals 17 residues. This CDR3 is CASRVFAGTSMNTEAFF. The DNA of the CDR3 is TGTGCCAGCAGAGTCTTCGCCGGGACCTCGATGAACACTGAAGCTTTCTTT.

The rearrangement joins TRBV6-5 to TRBJ2-5; 12 bases agree with TRBD2. Trimming removed 0 bases from V and 2 bases from J; junction bases left unmatched: 7. The CDR3 extends over 18 amino acids. The germline V gene encodes CDR1 MNHEY and CDR2 SVGAGI. The CDR3 sequence is CASSYSLAGGPTQETQYF. The CDR3 DNA follows: TGTGCCAGCAGTTACTCACTAGCGGGAGGTCCGACACAAGAGACCCAGTACTTC.

This clonotype has a single count. The rearrangement uses TRBV24-1 and TRBJ2-1, with 7 bases matching TRBD1. The CDR3 is 13 residues long. Trimming took 5 bases from V and 8 from J; bases not matched to a gene: 5. Germline V gives CDR1 KGHDR, CDR2 SFDVKD. CDR3 nucleotides: TGTGCCACCAGTGGTCCACAGGGGTATGAGCAGTTCTTC. It is translated as CATSGPQGYEQFF.